The 9 T cell receptor beta chains listed next were all sequenced from one sample in a study of shared clonotypes between healthy human individuals (dated by TCRdb to the early 2020s). The receptor library was made with the immunoSEQ multiplex PCR assay. Sourced from immuneACCESS, this table was stored by TCRdb with only in-frame sequences that have V and J called. A share of the clones is absent; for the studies checked, an unresolved V gene accounts for under half, and the remainder has no known explanation. Across this sample there are 2,100,000 or so clones, with more than 90% seen only once. Of the sample, about 0.13% is held by the ten largest clones. Sequencing was done on a sample of naive CD4+ T cells sorted from blood. The cell subset or site tag for this specimen amounts to: CD45RA+ positively selected. The receptors stem from a young man in good health.

The V and J genes are TRBV5-1 and TRBJ1-1; D might be TRBD1 (6 bases). V lost 0 bases to trimming and J lost 3 bases, with 24 bases between them. From germline, CDR1 is SGHRS and CDR2 YFSETQ. The CDR3 has 19 residues. The CDR3 DNA reads as TGCGCCAGCAGCTTGGCTCGTCTCGTGTTGACAGGCTCTGACACTGAAGCTTTCTTT. Protein: CASSLARLVLTGSDTEAFF.

This clone was detected a few times. This CDR3 is also generated by other DNA sequences in the sample. The chain couples TRBV18 to TRBJ2-5; D remains unclear. CDR1 is KGHSH, CDR2 LQKENI, per germline. CDR3 size: 11 residues. V was cut by 3 bases and J by 5 bases, with 4 bases left in between. The CDR3 here is CASSPDETQYF. The CDR3 DNA sequence: TGTGCCAGCTCACCGGATGAGACCCAGTACTTC.

V is TRBV25-1 and J is TRBJ1-4; 7 nucleotides line up with TRBD1. CDR3 length: 15 amino acids. Trimming took 5 bases from V and 9 from J; bases not matched to a gene: 12. Per the germline V gene, CDR1 is MGHDK and CDR2 is SYGVNS. The CDR3 sequence is CASSPAGTEGKKLFF. The CDR3 DNA follows: TGTGCCAGCAGTCCCGCCGGGACAGAGGGGAAAAAACTGTTTTTT. The whole variable domain, remainder taken from reference TRBV25-1 and TRBJ1-4, is EADIYQTPRYLVIGTGKKITLECSQTMGHDKMYWYQQDPGMELHLIHYSYGVNSTEKGDLSSESTVSRIRTEHFPLTLESARPSHTSQYLCASSPAGTEGKKLFFGSGTQLSVL.

The V gene is TRBV30, the J gene TRBJ2-1; 7 positions agree with TRBD2. V dropped 0 bases and J dropped 8; count of bases not matched to a gene: 1. Germline CDR1 reads GTSNPN; CDR2 reads SVGIG (reference sequence). CDR3 length equals 12 residues. For the CDR3, the DNA is TGTGCCTGGAGTGTTAGCGGGTATGAGCAGTTCTTC. Translated, it gives CAWSVSGYEQFF.

V gene TRBV5-4 combines with J gene TRBJ2-2, with D perhaps TRBD1 or TRBD2 (5 bases each). Trimming left V 2 bases short and J 1 base short, with 12 bases between. The germline V gene encodes CDR1 SGHNT and CDR2 YYREEE (reference sequence). CDR3 length: 16 residues. The CDR3 loop is CASSFDGGVNTGELFF. Written as DNA, the CDR3 is TGTGCCAGCAGCTTCGATGGGGGAGTGAACACCGGGGAGCTGTTTTTT.

The CDR3 DNA sequence: TGTGCCAGTAGAAGACTAGCGGGAAGCTCCTACAATGAGCAGTTCTTC. Translated: CASRRLAGSSYNEQFF. This chain joins TRBV19 and TRBJ2-1; 11 nucleotides agree with TRBD2. The junction had 4 bases not matched to a gene; V was cut back by 6 bases and J by 0 bases. CDR3 length: 16 amino acids. Germline V gene data show CDR1 as LNHDA and CDR2 as SQIVND (reference sequence).

The J gene is TRBJ2-7, the V gene TRBV5-1; perhaps D is TRBD1 or TRBD2 (5 bases each). CDR3 length: 16 residues. Germline lookup yields CDR1 SGHRS and CDR2 YFSETQ. Trimming took off 0 bases at V and 0 bases at J, with 13 bases between the two ends. The CDR3 sequence: CASSLEGVGGSYEQYF. The CDR3 region has the DNA TGCGCCAGCAGCTTGGAAGGGGTTGGGGGCTCCTACGAGCAGTACTTC.

The J gene is TRBJ2-7, the V gene TRBV18; TRBD2 agrees at 8 bases. Germline trimming cut 2 bases from V and 6 bases from J; bases unmatched to any gene: 6. The CDR3 loop spans 14 amino acids. CDR1 and CDR2 (germline): KGHSH, LQKENI. The CDR3 loop reads CASSPMGLGSEQYF. CDR3 bases: TGTGCCAGCTCACCAATGGGACTAGGATCCGAGCAGTACTTC.

The V gene is TRBV6-5, the J gene TRBJ2-7; 9 bases are a match to TRBD2. The CDR3 sequence is 15 residues long. Germline V gene data show CDR1 as MNHEY and CDR2 as SVGAGI. V was pared by 6 bases and J by 0 bases, with 6 bases of the junction left unmatched. The CDR3 region has the DNA TGTGCCAGCAGCCGTATAGCGGGAGTCTCCTACGAGCAGTACTTC. Its translation: CASSRIAGVSYEQYF.